Below are 25 T cell receptor beta chains sequenced from a single sample in a study of OX40 agonist ivuxolimab in advanced cancers. The library was produced with the immunoSEQ multiplex PCR assay. The clones in this table, taken by TCRdb from immuneACCESS, are in-frame only. Not every clone is retained; where verified, under half of the shortfall comes from an unresolved V gene, and the cause of the rest is unknown. This sample is represented by 76,000 or so clones; roughly 91% of them were singletons. The top ten clones comprise 13% of the sample. The sequenced sample was CD4+ or CD8+ T cells sorted from blood, obtained in a trial of the OX40 agonist ivuxolimab. These receptors came from an adult with an advanced solid tumor such as melanoma, head and neck, liver or kidney cancer.

V and J are TRBV12-5 and TRBJ2-1, with 8 bases that match TRBD2. This CDR3 region has 14 residues. The trim removed 2 bases at V and 7 bases at J, leaving 4 bases unmatched. Germline V gives CDR1 LGHNT, CDR2 FRNRAP. The CDR3 spells CASGLILAENEQFF. CDR3 bases: TGTGCTAGTGGTTTGATACTAGCGGAAAATGAGCAGTTCTTC.

The rearrangement joins TRBV13 to TRBJ1-2; TRBD1 is a possible D gene (5 bases). The CDR3 runs to 17 residues. Per germline, CDR1 PRHDT and CDR2 FYEKMQ (reference sequence). V shed 5 bases and J shed 3 bases, with 22 bases lying between them. This CDR3 reads CASSPSTEVLTDYGYTF. The DNA of the CDR3 is TGTGCCAGCAGCCCCTCGACAGAGGTTCTAACCGACTATGGCTACACCTTC.

The chain uses TRBV27 and TRBJ2-5; D may be TRBD1 or TRBD2 (5 bases each). The CDR3 is 15 residues long. Trimming shortened V by 7 bases and J by 5 bases, and 20 bases separated the two germline ends. CDR1 is MNHEY, CDR2 SMNVEV, per germline (reference sequence). CDR3 loop: CASNSGTSGRETQYF. DNA for the CDR3: TGTGCCAGCAACTCCGGGACGTCTGGTCGGGAGACCCAGTACTTC.

This clone turned up a few times. The chain combines TRBV27 with TRBJ1-2, with D maybe TRBD1 (5 bases). The ends were cut back, 6 bases at V and 7 bases at J, with 24 bases in the middle. CDR1 and CDR2 from the germline V gene are MNHEY and SMNVEV (reference sequence). This CDR3 contains 16 residues. Here the CDR3 reads CASSPVDWVGVGGYTF. The CDR3 DNA follows: TGTGCCAGCAGCCCCGTCGACTGGGTAGGGGTTGGTGGCTACACCTTC.

The chain has TRBV27 and TRBJ2-1, with D maybe TRBD2 (6 bases). The CDR3 covers 14 residues. Deletions cut 4 bases from V and 8 bases from J, with 15 bases between. Germline V lookup: CDR1 MNHEY, CDR2 SMNVEV (reference sequence). The CDR3 DNA sequence: TGTGCCAGCAGTTCGCGAGCGGGTTCGCATGAGCAGTTCTTC. Its protein is CASSSRAGSHEQFF.

This clone turned up a few times. The CDR3 reads CAWRLGGAEMRGYTF. The CDR3 nucleotides read TGTGCCTGGCGCCTCGGCGGGGCGGAGATGAGAGGCTACACCTTC. The genes are TRBV30 and TRBJ1-2, with D perhaps TRBD1 (5 bases). The CDR3 contains 15 residues. The V gene's germline CDR1 is GTSNPN and CDR2 SVGIG (reference sequence). The V gene lost 5 bases and the J gene lost 8 bases, with 24 bases spanning the gap.

This sequence joins TRBV9 and TRBJ2-1, with 7 bases aligning to TRBD1. J lost 9 bases, V lost 3 bases, and 12 bases had no gene match. The CDR3 consists of 15 residues. Germline CDR1 SGDLS, CDR2 YYNGEE. The CDR3: CASSGFRTGGTEQFF. CDR3 sequence (DNA): TGTGCCAGCAGCGGGTTTAGGACAGGTGGTACTGAGCAGTTCTTC.

This clone was detected only once. This chain connects TRBV9 to TRBJ1-2; no clear D gene. Trimming took 3 bases from V and 10 from J, leaving 13 bases between them. The CDR3 is made up of 12 amino acids. Germline V lookup: CDR1 SGDLS, CDR2 YYNGEE. The CDR3, as DNA: TGTGCCAGCAGCGGAACGGGGTTTGACTACACCTTC. Translated: CASSGTGFDYTF. Drawing the rest from reference TRBV9 and TRBJ1-2, the complete variable domain is DSGVTQTPKHLITATGQRVTLRCSPRSGDLSVYWYQQSLDQGLQFLIQYYNGEERAKGNILERFSAQQFPDLHSELNLSSLELGDSALYFCASSGTGFDYTFGSGTRLTVV.

The CDR3 DNA reads TGTGCCAGCAGCTTAGGAGCGGGAGGGGAGCAGTACTTC. This gives the protein CASSLGAGGEQYF. The chain links TRBV11-3 to TRBJ2-7, with 10 bases aligning to TRBD2. This CDR3 is 13 amino acids long. Trimming took 1 base from V and 7 from J; bases not matched to a gene: 1. Germline assignment: CDR1 SGHNT and CDR2 YENEEA.

This chain connects TRBV11-2 to TRBJ2-3, with D maybe TRBD2 (6 bases). The CDR3 has 15 amino acids. Trimming took off 5 bases at V and 0 bases at J, with 12 bases between the two ends. From germline, CDR1 is SGHAT and CDR2 FQNNGV. The CDR3 reads CASSPRERSTDTQYF. For the CDR3, the DNA is TGTGCCAGCAGCCCCCGGGAGAGGAGCACAGATACGCAGTATTTT.

In its sample, this clone was seen once. The chain couples TRBV28 to TRBJ2-1, with 7 bases matching TRBD2. Germline-derived CDR1 and CDR2 are MDHEN and SYDVKM. The CDR3 is made up of 16 amino acids. V dropped 5 bases and J dropped 2; count of bases not matched to a gene: 9. This chain's CDR3 is CASSRSAGRPYNEQFF. The CDR3 nucleotides are TGTGCCAGCAGTCGTTCCGCCGGGAGGCCCTACAATGAGCAGTTCTTC. The complete variable domain, with remaining parts taken from reference TRBV28 and TRBJ2-1, reads DVKVTQSSRYLVKRTGEKVFLECVQDMDHENMFWYRQDPGLGLRLIYFSYDVKMKEKGDIPEGYSVSREKKERFSLILESASTNQTSMYLCASSRSAGRPYNEQFFGPGTRLTVL.

The chain links TRBV7-3 to TRBJ2-3; D is possibly TRBD2 (5 bases). In germline, CDR1 is SGHTA, CDR2 FQGTGA. Trimming took off 3 bases at V and 1 base at J, with 5 bases between the two ends. The CDR3 is 13 residues long. The CDR3 DNA reads as TGTGCCAGCAGCTTCGGGGGCACAGATACGCAGTATTTT. Translating it yields CASSFGGTDTQYF.

The genes are TRBV4-1 and TRBJ2-3; 12 bases line up with TRBD2. V shed 0 bases and J 2 bases; nucleotides not matched to a gene: 9. The germline gives CDR1 MGHRA, CDR2 YSYEKL. This CDR3 contains 19 residues. CDR3 in DNA: TGCGCCAGCAGCCAAGAAGGGCCTAGCGGGAGGGGTATCACAGATACGCAGTATTTT. Protein product: CASSQEGPSGRGITDTQYF.

The chain combines TRBV11-3 with TRBJ2-3; 15 bases are shared with TRBD2. The CDR3 is 19 amino acids. Per the germline V gene, CDR1 is SGHNT and CDR2 is YENEEA. V gave up 4 bases and J gave up 0 bases; unmatched junction bases: 8. The CDR3 sequence: CASSSTGTSGGTSTDTQYF. Written as DNA, the CDR3 is TGTGCCAGCAGCTCGACCGGGACTAGCGGGGGGACGAGCACAGATACGCAGTATTTT.

The gene calls are TRBV19 and TRBJ1-3; no reliable D call. The germline CDR1 and CDR2 sequences are LNHDA and SQIVND (reference sequence). The CDR3 totals 16 residues. Trimming stripped 3 bases from V and 3 bases from J, with 15 bases between. The CDR3 protein is CASSIEHYSFGNTIYF. The CDR3 DNA follows: TGTGCCAGTAGTATTGAGCACTACAGCTTTGGAAACACCATATATTTT. Based on the CDR3 plus reference TRBV19 and TRBJ1-3, the full variable domain is DGGITQSPKYLFRKEGQNVTLSCEQNLNHDAMYWYRQDPGQGLRLIYYSQIVNDFQKGDIAEGYSVSREKKESFPLTVTSAQKNPTAFYLCASSIEHYSFGNTIYFGEGSWLTVV.

The chain recombines TRBV5-1 with TRBJ1-4; no definite D call. The germline CDR1 and CDR2 sequences are SGHRS and YFSETQ. The CDR3 has 15 amino acids. Trimming removed 0 bases from V and 3 bases from J, with 9 bases in between. The CDR3 bases are TGCGCCAGCAGCTTGGAGGACGGGCCTAATGAAAAACTGTTTTTT. Translated: CASSLEDGPNEKLFF.

The J gene is TRBJ2-7, the V gene TRBV28, with D maybe TRBD2 (6 bases). Per the germline V gene, CDR1 is MDHEN and CDR2 is SYDVKM. This CDR3 spans 14 amino acids. With 6 bases removed from V and 7 bases from J, the gap between germline ends came to 19 bases. This chain's CDR3 is CASSPSADYGEQYF. In DNA, the CDR3 is TGTGCCAGCAGCCCGTCGGCGGACTACGGGGAGCAGTACTTC.

This CDR3 reads CSGLDGYEQYF. The DNA for the CDR3 is TGCAGTGGACTGGACGGCTACGAGCAGTACTTC. V and J are TRBV20-1 and TRBJ2-7; D not resolved. Trimming stripped 7 bases from V and 3 bases from J, with 10 bases between. The CDR3 runs to 11 residues. Germline-derived CDR1 and CDR2 are DFQATT and SNEGSKA (reference sequence).

V gene TRBV5-4 combines with J gene TRBJ1-1; TRBD1 matches 11 bases. Germline CDR1 is SGHNT and CDR2 is YYREEE (reference sequence). The CDR3 spans 17 residues. V gave up 3 bases and J gave up 3 bases; unmatched junction bases: 10. The CDR3 DNA follows: TGTGCCAGCAGCTATCGGACAGGGGGCGATCCGGACACTGAAGCTTTCTTT. It is translated as CASSYRTGGDPDTEAFF.

The chain recombines TRBV2 with TRBJ2-1, with D unresolved. CDR1 is SNHLY and CDR2 is FYNNEI in the germline V gene. The germline V and J ends were trimmed by 3 bases and 6 bases, with 0 bases remaining between them. The CDR3 contains 10 residues. The CDR3 DNA sequence: TGTGCCAGCAGTGACAATGAGCAGTTCTTC. Translating it yields CASSDNEQFF.

J is TRBJ1-5 and V is TRBV19, with D possibly matching TRBD1 (5 bases). V was cut by 2 bases and J by 0 bases, with 17 bases left in between. Germline values: CDR1 LNHDA, CDR2 SQIVND (reference sequence). The CDR3 sequence is 18 residues long. The CDR3 reads CASSIPGRSFYSNQPQHF. For the CDR3, the DNA is TGTGCCAGTAGTATACCGGGACGCAGCTTCTATAGCAATCAGCCCCAGCATTTT.

The chain uses TRBV5-6 and TRBJ1-3, with D possibly being TRBD1 (6 bases). Germline CDR1 is SGHDT and CDR2 is YYEEEE. This CDR3 has 14 amino acids. Trimming removed 4 bases at V and 0 bases at J, with 8 bases between. CDR3 region: CASSVTGSGNTIYF. In DNA form, the CDR3 reads TGTGCCAGCAGCGTGACAGGCTCTGGAAACACCATATATTTT.

The chain recombines TRBV27 with TRBJ1-5; D ambiguous. CDR1 and CDR2 from the germline V gene are MNHEY and SMNVEV (reference sequence). The CDR3 covers 13 residues. The V end was cut by 2 bases, the J end by 6 bases, with 8 bases between. As DNA, the CDR3 is TGTGCCAGCAGTTTACAAGTTTCTCAGCCCCAGCATTTT. This translates into CASSLQVSQPQHF.

The chain combines TRBV6-6 with TRBJ1-5; the D is unclear. This CDR3 is built from 14 residues. V was pared by 0 bases and J by 7 bases, with 10 bases between. Per germline, CDR1 MNHNY and CDR2 SVGAGI (reference sequence). CDR3 DNA sequence: TGTGCCAGCAGTTACTCGACCGCAGACCAGCCCCAGCATTTT. Protein sequence: CASSYSTADQPQHF.

V usage is TRBV18 and J usage is TRBJ2-5; 7 bases align to TRBD2. Germline V CDR1 and CDR2: KGHSH, LQKENI. J lost 0 bases, V lost 4 bases, and 11 bases had no gene match. There are 17 residues in the CDR3. The CDR3 reads CASSRGSSGLYQETQYF. The CDR3 nucleotides are TGTGCCAGCTCACGAGGGAGTAGCGGGTTGTACCAAGAGACCCAGTACTTC. Full variable domain (rest looked up from reference TRBV18 and TRBJ2-5): NAGVMQNPRHLVRRRGQEARLRCSPMKGHSHVYWYRQLPEEGLKFMVYLQKENIIDESGMPKERFSAEFPKEGPSILRIQQVVRGDSAAYFCASSRGSSGLYQETQYFGPGTRLLVL.